This T cell receptor (beta chain) was observed in a study of graft-versus-host responses after intestinal transplantation. General study results and limits: The recipient marrow held GvH clones, and some of them showed up first in ileum or blood. Graft-donor T cell macrochimerism in patients accompanied high graft-versus-host to host-versus-graft clonal ratios in allografts.

Clones were sequenced by immunoSEQ multiplex PCR, and TCRdb holds only the in-frame ones, with some missing. Of roughly 18,000 clones listed, roughly 94% were seen once; the top ten hold about 0.8%. Germline V gene data show CDR1 as SGHRS and CDR2 as YFSETQ. This CDR3 contains 14 residues. J gave up 4 bases and V 5 bases, and 5 bases lay outside the gene matches. A note on this clone: Its specificity is unknown.

The chain is built from TRBV5-1 and TRBJ1-3; 8 positions match TRBD1. The sequence was obtained from a human patient who received an intestinal transplant, so some T cells may come from the graft donor. The specimen comprised PBMCs, sampled 23 days after intestinal transplant. In DNA, the CDR3 is TGCGCCAGCAGAACTTGGACAGGGGGAAACACCATATATTTT. Amino acids: CASRTWTGGNTIYF.